Shown below are 22 T cell receptor beta chains from a single sample sequenced in a study of identifying expanded T cells in peripheral blood. Clones were read by immunoSEQ multiplex PCR, and TCRdb kept only the in-frame ones, dropping some. Counted here are some 130,000 clones, about 86% occurring once; the ten biggest clones make up less than 10%. Sample: blood. Source of these receptors: a person between 18 and 70 years old in good health.

The chain joins TRBV28 to TRBJ2-7; D is undetermined. The germline V gene encodes CDR1 MDHEN and CDR2 SYDVKM. The CDR3 loop spans 13 amino acids. V was trimmed by 7 bases and J by 2 bases, leaving 12 bases between them. CDR3 in amino acids: CASIGTNTYEQYF. In DNA, the CDR3 is TGTGCCAGCATAGGAACGAACACCTACGAGCAGTACTTC.

The gene calls are TRBV2 and TRBJ1-1; 8 nucleotides agree with TRBD1. The trim removed 6 bases at V and 3 bases at J, leaving 6 bases unmatched. The germline gives CDR1 SNHLY, CDR2 FYNNEI. CDR3 length: 14 residues. The DNA of the CDR3 is TGTGCCAGCAGACCGACAGGGGTTGACACTGAAGCTTTCTTT. Its protein is CASRPTGVDTEAFF.

The CDR3 reads CASSQAWFTGGHRNEQFF. The DNA for the CDR3 is TGTGCCAGCAGCCAAGCATGGTTTACGGGGGGGCATAGGAATGAGCAGTTCTTC. This chain connects TRBV4-2 to TRBJ2-1; the match to TRBD2 covers 8 bases. The CDR3 spans 18 residues. Germline V gene lookup returns CDR1 LGHNA and CDR2 YNFKEQ. Trimming at V came to 1 base and at J to 7 bases, leaving 15 bases not matched to a gene.

V is TRBV28 and J is TRBJ2-7; the D is unclear. Between the trimmed V and J ends, which lost 6 bases and 3 bases, there was a span of 15 bases. This CDR3 has 14 residues. Germline assignment: CDR1 MDHEN and CDR2 SYDVKM. As DNA, the CDR3 is TGTGCCAGCAGGTGGGCAGGTAGGGACTACGAGCAGTACTTC. Amino acid sequence: CASRWAGRDYEQYF.

The chain links TRBV19 to TRBJ1-1; D gene ambiguous. Trimming removed 7 bases from V and 0 bases from J, with 9 bases in between. Germline CDR1 LNHDA, CDR2 SQIVND (reference sequence). This CDR3 spans 13 amino acids. CDR3 sequence (DNA): TGTGCCAGTAAGAGAACCATGAACACTGAAGCTTTCTTT. Encoded protein: CASKRTMNTEAFF. Full variable domain (outside the CDR3, taken from reference TRBV19 and TRBJ1-1): DGGITQSPKYLFRKEGQNVTLSCEQNLNHDAMYWYRQDPGQGLRLIYYSQIVNDFQKGDIAEGYSVSREKKESFPLTVTSAQKNPTAFYLCASKRTMNTEAFFGQGTRLTVV.

The rearrangement joins TRBV20-1 to TRBJ1-2; D unclear. Germline-derived CDR1 and CDR2 are DFQATT and SNEGSKA (reference sequence). Trimming stripped 4 bases from V and 6 bases from J, with 6 bases between. The CDR3 contains 10 residues. The CDR3 region has the DNA TGCAGTGCTATCAGCCATGGCTACACCTTC. It encodes CSAISHGYTF.

This chain joins TRBV14 and TRBJ2-5; the match to TRBD1 covers 9 bases. With V trimmed by 2 bases and J by 0 bases, 16 bases remained unmatched. This CDR3 is built from 20 residues. Germline V CDR1 and CDR2: SGHDN, FVKESK. The CDR3 protein is CASSQQLGQGPLLYQETQYF. The CDR3 bases are TGTGCCAGCAGCCAACAACTTGGACAGGGGCCACTCCTTTACCAAGAGACCCAGTACTTC.

The gene calls are TRBV28 and TRBJ1-5; no clear D gene. Germline V gene sequence: CDR1 MDHEN, CDR2 SYDVKM. The V gene lost 6 bases and the J gene lost 4 bases, with 19 bases spanning the gap. This CDR3 is 16 amino acids long. This CDR3 is CASSSSRGGVNQPQHF. CDR3 DNA: TGTGCCAGCAGCTCGTCGCGAGGTGGCGTTAATCAGCCCCAGCATTTT.

CDR3 sequence reads: CASSQGRQVQETQYF. DNA for the CDR3: TGTGCCAGCAGCCAAGGCCGCCAGGTCCAAGAGACCCAGTACTTC. This chain joins TRBV4-2 and TRBJ2-5; D call uncertain. Trimming removed 1 base from V and 1 base from J, with 10 bases in between. The germline V gene encodes CDR1 LGHNA and CDR2 YNFKEQ. This CDR3 has 15 residues.

The chain joins TRBV2 to TRBJ1-5, with no clear D. Per the germline V gene, CDR1 is SNHLY and CDR2 is FYNNEI. CDR3 size: 13 residues. The V gene lost 10 bases and the J gene lost 1 base, with 11 bases spanning the gap. The CDR3 nucleotides read TGTGCCACCAAAGGCGACAGCAATCAGCCCCAGCATTTT. This encodes CATKGDSNQPQHF.

The V gene is TRBV19, the J gene TRBJ2-6; D call uncertain. From germline, CDR1 is LNHDA and CDR2 SQIVND (reference sequence). CDR3 length: 14 residues. Trimming shortened V by 5 bases and J by 4 bases, and 9 bases separated the two germline ends. CDR3 nucleotides: TGTGCCAGTAGTTCTCGAAACGGGGCCAACGTCCTGACTTTC. Translating it yields CASSSRNGANVLTF.

This sequence joins TRBV28 and TRBJ2-5, with D hard to call. Germline CDR1 is MDHEN and CDR2 is SYDVKM. V lost 2 bases and J 4 bases, leaving 5 bases between the germline ends. This CDR3 is 12 amino acids long. CDR3 DNA: TGTGCCAGCAGTTTACCCAGAGAGACCCAGTACTTC. Residues: CASSLPRETQYF.

The rearrangement uses TRBV9 and TRBJ1-2; TRBD1 matches 7 bases. This CDR3 contains 15 residues. Germline V CDR1 and CDR2: SGDLS, YYNGEE. V lost 5 bases and J lost 1; bases outside the gene matches: 8. This chain's CDR3 is CASRKGTDVNYGYTF. The CDR3 DNA follows: TGTGCCAGCAGGAAAGGGACAGACGTTAACTATGGCTACACCTTC.

V is TRBV7-9 and J is TRBJ2-5; 7 nucleotides agree with TRBD2. CDR1 and CDR2 from the germline V gene are SEHNR and FQNEAQ (reference sequence). V lost 5 bases and J lost 4; bases outside the gene matches: 13. The CDR3 runs to 16 residues. The CDR3 DNA follows: TGTGCCAGCAGCCCCCTAGCGGCCCTTTTCAGAGAGACCCAGTACTTC. It specifies CASSPLAALFRETQYF.

CDR3 region: CASSLMGTNEQFF. Here the CDR3 DNA reads TGTGCCAGCAGCTTAATGGGGACCAATGAGCAGTTCTTC. V is TRBV7-2 and J is TRBJ2-1; D is tentatively TRBD1 or TRBD2 (5 bases each). There are 13 residues in the CDR3. The germline V gene encodes CDR1 SGHTA and CDR2 FQGNSA. V was trimmed by 2 bases and J by 6 bases, leaving 8 bases between them.

The chain is built from TRBV6-5 and TRBJ1-1; 9 bases match TRBD1. The germline V gene encodes CDR1 MNHEY and CDR2 SVGAGI. There are 13 residues in the CDR3. Trimming cost V 8 bases and J 6 bases; bases outside gene matches: 7. This CDR3 is CASGTTGGSEAFF. The CDR3 DNA is TGTGCCAGCGGTACCACAGGGGGCTCTGAAGCTTTCTTT.

This sequence joins TRBV6-5 and TRBJ1-5, with 7 positions matching TRBD1. Germline V gene lookup returns CDR1 MNHEY and CDR2 SVGAGI. The CDR3 extends over 14 amino acids. V dropped 7 bases and J dropped 4; count of bases not matched to a gene: 7. The CDR3, as DNA: TGTGCCAGCAACACGGGACAGCCTAATCAGCCCCAGCATTTT. Translating it yields CASNTGQPNQPQHF.

The chain links TRBV10-3 to TRBJ2-1; 8 bases are shared with TRBD2. CDR3 size: 13 residues. The V gene's germline CDR1 is ENHRY and CDR2 SYGVKD. Trimming removed 10 bases from V and 5 bases from J; junction bases left unmatched: 7. CDR3 coding DNA: TGTGCCAGAGCTAGCGGGCCCGACAATGAGCAGTTCTTC. Its protein product is CARASGPDNEQFF.

This clone was recorded a few times. The chain combines TRBV6-5 with TRBJ2-1; 8 bases line up with TRBD2. There are 16 residues in the CDR3. Trimming at V came to 0 bases and at J to 6 bases, leaving 7 bases not matched to a gene. Germline V gives CDR1 MNHEY, CDR2 SVGAGI. For the CDR3, the DNA is TGTGCCAGCAGTTACTCGACGGGGGGGCGAGCCAATGAGCAGTTCTTC. Its translation is CASSYSTGGRANEQFF.

A few counts support this clone. The V and J genes are TRBV15 and TRBJ2-5; possible D gene TRBD1, 5 bases. The germline CDR1 and CDR2 sequences are LNHNV and YYDKDF (reference sequence). V lost 1 base, J lost 7 bases, and 19 bases lay in between. This CDR3 spans 16 amino acids. The CDR3 sequence is CATSRVATMTQGTQYF. In nucleotides, the CDR3 is TGTGCCACCAGCAGAGTAGCCACGATGACCCAGGGGACCCAGTACTTC.

The chain couples TRBV5-6 to TRBJ2-1; D could derive from TRBD1 or TRBD2 (5 bases each). The germline V gene encodes CDR1 SGHDT and CDR2 YYEEEE. The CDR3 length is 17 residues. Trimming pared 1 base from V and 0 bases from J, leaving 14 bases between. CDR3 region: CASSLYPGTHSYNEQFF. DNA of the CDR3: TGTGCCAGCAGCTTGTACCCCGGGACCCACTCCTACAATGAGCAGTTCTTC.

The rearrangement joins TRBV4-1 to TRBJ2-7; TRBD2 matches at 9 bases. The V segment lost 3 bases and the J segment 3 bases; nucleotides outside the gene matches: 9. This CDR3 spans 16 amino acids. Germline V gives CDR1 MGHRA, CDR2 YSYEKL. DNA for the CDR3: TGCGCCAGCAGCCAGACGTCTAGCGGGGCCCACTACGAGCAGTACTTC. This sequence encodes CASSQTSSGAHYEQYF.